This passage covers 31 T cell receptor beta chains from one sample sequenced in a study of blood T cell repertoires in COVID-19. Generated by immunoSEQ multiplex PCR, the TCRdb table keeps only in-frame clones and is missing some. The sample yields 200,000 to 300,000 clones, roughly 91% seen once. Sequenced input: peripheral blood. These receptors originate from a young man with COVID-19, enrolled during active disease.

The V and J genes are TRBV9 and TRBJ1-2, with 7 bases identical to TRBD1. The CDR3 runs 15 residues. The junction had 10 bases not matched to a gene; V was cut back by 3 bases and J by 5 bases. Germline CDR1 SGDLS, CDR2 YYNGEE. CDR3 residues: CASSAQGVRNYGYTF. DNA of the CDR3: TGTGCCAGCAGCGCGCAGGGGGTGAGGAATTATGGCTACACCTTC.

With regard to this clone: A much larger clonotype is one base distant, so this may be a read error. The rearrangement uses TRBV28 and TRBJ1-2; 7 bases map to TRBD1. Germline-derived CDR1 and CDR2 are MDHEN and SYDVKM. The CDR3 is 13 amino acids. The V gene end was trimmed by 5 bases and the J gene end by 3 bases; junction bases not matched to a gene: 3. The CDR3 nucleotides are TGTGCCAGCAGTCCTGGGACAGACTATGGCTACACCTTC. Residues: CASSPGTDYGYTF.

In nucleotides, the CDR3 is TGTGCCAGCAGCCAGGGGCAGGGGGCCGACAATGAGCAGTTCTTC. As protein: CASSQGQGADNEQFF. J is TRBJ2-1 and V is TRBV3-1 (or the pseudogene TRBV3-2); 8 bases are a match to TRBD1. This CDR3 is 15 amino acids long. The germline CDR1 and CDR2 sequences are LGHDT and YNNKEL (reference sequence). Trimming took 3 bases from V and 5 from J; bases not matched to a gene: 6.

This chain links TRBV18 with TRBJ1-1; 7 bases agree with TRBD1. The CDR3 runs 15 residues. J was trimmed by 1 base and V by 0 bases; bases with no gene match: 2. Germline V gene data show CDR1 as KGHSH and CDR2 as LQKENI. The CDR3 nucleotides read TGTGCCAGCTCACCACCCCGACAGGGGAACACTGAAGCTTTCTTT. It codes for CASSPPRQGNTEAFF.

This chain links TRBV12-5 with TRBJ1-2; D might be TRBD1 (6 bases). The CDR3 loop spans 17 amino acids. V was clipped by 2 bases and J by 1 base, with 17 bases between them. In germline, CDR1 is LGHNT, CDR2 FRNRAP. The CDR3 sequence is CASGLLFGTSNNYGYTF. CDR3 nucleotide sequence: TGTGCTAGTGGTTTGTTATTTGGGACATCCAATAACTATGGCTACACCTTC.

V gene TRBV29-1 combines with J gene TRBJ1-1; 7 bases map to TRBD1. The ends lost 5 bases at V and 1 base at J; junction bases unmatched: 4. Germline V CDR1 and CDR2: SQVTM, ANQGSEA. This CDR3 spans 13 amino acids. The CDR3 sequence: CSVRDRRNTEAFF. In DNA form, the CDR3 reads TGCAGCGTTCGGGACAGAAGGAACACTGAAGCTTTCTTT.

Of note for this clone: Relative to the germline gene, one junction end is altered; a read error may explain this. The chain carries TRBV27 and TRBJ2-2; 12 bases are shared with TRBD1. The germline gives CDR1 MNHEY, CDR2 SMNVEV (reference sequence). This CDR3 spans 16 amino acids. For the CDR3, the DNA is TGTGCCAGCAAGTGGGGACAGGGGGCGAAAACCGGGGAGCTGTTTTTT. This codes for CASKWGQGAKTGELFF.

The chain joins TRBV7-3 to TRBJ1-1; D ambiguous. The CDR3 runs 15 residues. The germline CDR1 and CDR2 sequences are SGHTA and FQGTGA. V shed 1 base and J shed 1 base, with 10 bases lying between them. The CDR3 region is CASSLIGGRNTEAFF. DNA of the CDR3: TGTGCCAGCAGCTTAATTGGAGGGAGGAACACTGAAGCTTTCTTT.

This sequence joins TRBV7-9 and TRBJ1-1, with D possibly matching TRBD1 (5 bases). Germline V CDR1 and CDR2: SEHNR, FQNEAQ (reference sequence). The CDR3 spans 15 residues. The V end was cut by 2 bases, the J end by 1 base, with 11 bases between. In DNA form, the CDR3 reads TGTGCCAGCAGCTTACCAGGGTCCCCGAACACTGAAGCTTTCTTT. It codes for CASSLPGSPNTEAFF.

CDR3 loop: CSVEEGAYEQYF. The CDR3 DNA is TGCAGCGTTGAAGAGGGGGCATACGAGCAGTACTTC. The V call is TRBV29-1, the J call TRBJ2-7, with a tentative D call TRBD1 (6 bases). The CDR3 length is 12 residues. Germline V gene data show CDR1 as SQVTM and CDR2 as ANQGSEA. The germline V and J ends were trimmed by 0 bases and 4 bases, with 7 bases remaining between them.

The J gene is TRBJ2-1, the V gene TRBV19, with a weak D call TRBD1 (5 bases). The CDR3 has 13 amino acids. With 6 bases removed from V and 10 bases from J, the gap between germline ends came to 16 bases. Germline V gene lookup returns CDR1 LNHDA and CDR2 SQIVND (reference sequence). The CDR3 DNA reads TGTGCCAGTAGCCAAAGGGGAATCCGCGAGCAGTTCTTC. Its translation: CASSQRGIREQFF.

This chain links TRBV29-1 with TRBJ1-5; TRBD1 agrees at 8 bases. The CDR3 runs to 13 residues. The ends lost 6 bases at V and 6 bases at J; junction bases unmatched: 7. The germline gives CDR1 SQVTM, CDR2 ANQGSEA. CDR3 sequence (DNA): TGCAGCGTCGGACAGGGTCCTCTTCAGCCCCAGCATTTT. It yields the protein CSVGQGPLQPQHF.

The chain links TRBV7-9 to TRBJ2-3, with 8 positions matching TRBD2. Trimming removed 6 bases from V and 2 bases from J; junction bases left unmatched: 7. This CDR3 region has 15 residues. Germline assignment: CDR1 SEHNR and CDR2 FQNEAQ (reference sequence). The CDR3 here is CASRPTSGNTDTQYF. In nucleotides, the CDR3 is TGTGCCAGCAGACCTACTAGCGGCAACACAGATACGCAGTATTTT.

This clone was detected only a few times. The chain uses TRBV5-1 and TRBJ2-1; D may be TRBD2 (5 bases). Germline CDR1 and CDR2: SGHRS and YFSETQ. This CDR3 comprises 15 residues. V shed 0 bases and J shed 6 bases, with 13 bases lying between them. DNA of the CDR3: TGCGCCAGCAGCTTGGGGCCAGAGGCGGGCAATGAGCAGTTCTTC. This gives the protein CASSLGPEAGNEQFF.

The chain uses TRBV11-2 and TRBJ2-4; tentatively, D is TRBD1 (6 bases). The CDR3 sequence is 14 residues long. V lost 5 bases and J lost 4, with 12 bases in between. CDR1 and CDR2 (germline): SGHAT, FQNNGV. This CDR3 reads CASSTIQGKNIQYF. DNA for the CDR3: TGTGCCAGCAGCACCATACAGGGTAAAAACATTCAGTACTTC. Variable domain in full (rest from reference TRBV11-2 and TRBJ2-4): EAGVAQSPRYKIIEKRQSVAFWCNPISGHATLYWYQQILGQGPKLLIQFQNNGVVDDSQLPKDRFSAERLKGVDSTLKIQPAKLEDSAVYLCASSTIQGKNIQYFGAGTRLSVL.

J is TRBJ1-1 and V is TRBV5-1; 8 nucleotides line up with TRBD1. This CDR3 has 15 amino acids. Germline CDR1 reads SGHRS; CDR2 reads YFSETQ. The ends lost 3 bases at V and 4 bases at J; junction bases unmatched: 8. CDR3 protein: CASSWGTDRGTEAFF. In DNA, the CDR3 is TGCGCCAGCAGCTGGGGGACTGACAGGGGCACTGAAGCTTTCTTT.

The chain joins TRBV7-2 to TRBJ1-2; D is unclear. The V end was cut by 1 base, the J end by 4 bases, with 7 bases between. The CDR3 consists of 13 residues. Germline assignment: CDR1 SGHTA and CDR2 FQGNSA. CDR3 sequence reads: CASSLDSPYGYTF. Written as DNA, the CDR3 is TGTGCCAGCAGCTTAGACAGCCCCTATGGCTACACCTTC.

The CDR3 protein is CASSPPAGEETQYF. The CDR3 DNA sequence: TGTGCCAGCTCACCACCTGCGGGGGAAGAGACCCAGTACTTC. J is TRBJ2-5 and V is TRBV18, with 7 bases identical to TRBD2. CDR1 and CDR2 (germline): KGHSH, LQKENI. V lost 0 bases to trimming and J lost 3 bases; unmatched junction nucleotides: 1. This CDR3 is built from 14 residues.

This sequence joins TRBV27 and TRBJ1-2; TRBD1 aligns across 11 bases. V dropped 4 bases and J dropped 4; count of bases not matched to a gene: 8. The CDR3 runs 16 residues. Per the germline V gene, CDR1 is MNHEY and CDR2 is SMNVEV (reference sequence). CDR3 protein: CASSSGQGGSGYGYTF. The CDR3 DNA sequence: TGTGCCAGCAGTTCGGGACAGGGGGGGTCTGGCTATGGCTACACCTTC.

This chain joins TRBV4-1 and TRBJ1-2, with 7 bases matching TRBD1. Trimming removed 1 base from V and 4 bases from J; junction bases left unmatched: 9. The length of the CDR3 is 16 residues. From germline, CDR1 is MGHRA and CDR2 YSYEKL. CDR3 sequence reads: CASSQGTRQGRYGYTF. In DNA form, the CDR3 reads TGCGCCAGCAGCCAAGGAACACGACAGGGCCGCTATGGCTACACCTTC.

This clone was seen a handful of times. The gene calls are TRBV5-5 and TRBJ1-2; maybe TRBD1 (6 bases). The length of the CDR3 is 15 residues. Trimming cost V 2 bases and J 4 bases, with 15 bases left between them. Per germline, CDR1 SGHKS and CDR2 YYEKEE (reference sequence). CDR3 protein: CASSLPGQLTYGYTF. DNA of the CDR3: TGTGCCAGCAGCTTACCCGGACAGCTTACCTATGGCTACACCTTC.

In DNA, the CDR3 is TGCGCCAGCGCCACAGGGGGTAGTTTCTATGGCTACACCTTC. Its protein product is CASATGGSFYGYTF. This chain connects TRBV10-2 to TRBJ1-2; TRBD1 matches at 8 bases. The length of the CDR3 is 14 residues. Losses at the gene ends were 8 bases for V and 4 bases for J; bases not matched to a gene: 9. Germline V gene sequence: CDR1 WSHSY, CDR2 SAAADI.

The chain couples TRBV19 to TRBJ1-2; 7 bases map to TRBD1. The germline CDR1 and CDR2 sequences are LNHDA and SQIVND (reference sequence). V gave up 7 bases and J gave up 1 base; unmatched junction bases: 6. There are 14 residues in the CDR3. The DNA of the CDR3 is TGTGCCAGTACCTTGGACAGGCGTAACTATGGCTACACCTTC. Residues: CASTLDRRNYGYTF.

This chain uses TRBV5-1 with TRBJ1-1, with 8 bases identical to TRBD1. The CDR3 has 15 residues. V lost 4 bases and J lost 0; bases outside the gene matches: 5. Looked up from germline, CDR1 is SGHRS and CDR2 is YFSETQ. The chain's CDR3 is CASSGGQGMNTEAFF. The CDR3 DNA follows: TGCGCCAGCAGCGGTGGACAGGGAATGAACACTGAAGCTTTCTTT.

The chain's CDR3 is CAWGESNQPQHF. The CDR3 DNA reads TGTGCCTGGGGAGAAAGCAATCAGCCCCAGCATTTT. This chain links TRBV7-9 with TRBJ1-5; no reliable D call. CDR3 length equals 12 residues. V dropped 11 bases and J dropped 1 base, with 9 bases sitting between them. CDR1 is SEHNR and CDR2 is FQNEAQ in the germline V gene (reference sequence).

This clone was found once. The V call is TRBV19, the J call TRBJ1-1; 7 bases fit TRBD1. CDR3 size: 16 residues. Germline CDR1 is LNHDA and CDR2 is SQIVND (reference sequence). V dropped 4 bases and J dropped 4; count of bases not matched to a gene: 12. CDR3 loop: CASSTKTLTGSTEAFF. CDR3 nucleotide sequence: TGTGCCAGTAGTACAAAAACTTTGACAGGGTCCACTGAAGCTTTCTTT.

This chain links TRBV5-1 with TRBJ1-2, with 8 bases aligning to TRBD1. CDR1 SGHRS and CDR2 YFSETQ come from the germline V gene. The V and J ends lost 3 bases and 8 bases, in that order; junction bases with no gene match: 6. The CDR3 spans 13 residues. In nucleotides, the CDR3 is TGCGCCAGCAGCTCTCAGGGGGCTGGAGGCTACACCTTC. It translates to CASSSQGAGGYTF.

The chain employs TRBV2 and TRBJ2-3, with D perhaps matching TRBD1 (6 bases). Trimming pared 1 base from V and 1 base from J, leaving 9 bases between. This CDR3 spans 15 amino acids. Per the germline V gene, CDR1 is SNHLY and CDR2 is FYNNEI. CDR3: CASSEGNRGTDTQYF. The CDR3 coding sequence is TGTGCCAGCAGTGAAGGGAACAGGGGCACAGATACGCAGTATTTT. Using reference TRBV2 and TRBJ2-3 for the parts outside the CDR3, the full variable domain is EPEVTQTPSHQVTQMGQEVILRCVPISNHLYFYWYRQILGQKVEFLVSFYNNEISEKSEIFDDQFSVERPDGSNFTLKIRSTKLEDSAMYFCASSEGNRGTDTQYFGPGTRLTVL.

The V and J genes are TRBV5-4 and TRBJ1-1; D gene uncertain. This CDR3 region has 14 residues. V gave up 2 bases and J gave up 7 bases, with 15 bases separating them. The V gene's germline CDR1 is SGHNT and CDR2 YYREEE (reference sequence). This chain's CDR3 is CASSFGQVTNEAFF. CDR3 nucleotides: TGTGCCAGCAGCTTTGGCCAGGTAACCAATGAAGCTTTCTTT.

The rearrangement joins TRBV9 to TRBJ2-5; weak D call: TRBD2 (5 bases). The length of the CDR3 is 15 residues. Germline V gene sequence: CDR1 SGDLS, CDR2 YYNGEE. The ends were cut back, 3 bases at V and 4 bases at J, with 16 bases in the middle. In nucleotides, the CDR3 is TGTGCCAGCAGCGATAATGCTAGCCCTGGAGAGACCCAGTACTTC. Amino acid sequence: CASSDNASPGETQYF.

Concerning this clone itself: In the same sample, other DNA sequences code for this CDR3. The rearrangement links TRBV5-6 to TRBJ1-3; no definite D call. Germline values: CDR1 SGHDT, CDR2 YYEEEE. The CDR3 sequence is 14 residues long. The V and J ends lost 1 base and 0 bases respectively, with 5 bases between them. The DNA for the CDR3 is TGTGCCAGCAGCTTGAGGAGCTCTGGAAACACCATATATTTT. This gives the protein CASSLRSSGNTIYF.